The 8 T cell receptor beta chains below were found in one sample sequenced in a study of early T cells in non-severe SARS-CoV-2 infection. Using its own MiXCR run on the 5' RACE reads, TCRdb lists one record per CDR3 protein. Among 61,000 or so distinct CDR3 sequences listed, 12% were seen once. The sample here was whole blood, taken at baseline. These receptor sequences come from an adult who was a healthcare worker with PCR-confirmed SARS-CoV-2 infection or an uninfected control (not recorded which). The donor label of this sample is uncertain.

This clonotype was detected many times. This chain links TRBV15 with TRBJ1-5; 7 nucleotides line up with TRBD1. J gave up 5 bases and V 1 base, and 11 bases lay outside the gene matches. There are 17 residues in the CDR3. CDR1 and CDR2 (germline): LNHNV, YYDKDF (reference sequence). CDR3 in DNA: TGTGCCACCAGCAGAGTCTCCTGGGTAGGGGGCGATCAGCCCCAGCATTTT. As protein: CATSRVSWVGGDQPQHF.

This clonotype occurred a few times. V usage is TRBV18 and J usage is TRBJ2-1, with no clear D. Germline-derived CDR1 and CDR2 are KGHSH and LQKENI. V lost 4 bases and J 9 bases, leaving 10 bases between the germline ends. This CDR3 comprises 12 residues. This CDR3 is CASSQDGPEQFF. CDR3 in DNA: TGTGCCAGCTCACAGGACGGCCCTGAGCAGTTCTTC.

There are a few counts of this clonotype. This chain joins TRBV19 and TRBJ1-4, with 8 bases identical to TRBD1. The J segment lost 7 bases and the V segment lost 7 bases, leaving 17 bases of the junction unmatched. The CDR3 length is 17 residues. CDR1 is LNHDA, CDR2 SQIVND, per germline (reference sequence). The CDR3 DNA reads TGTGCCAGTAAATTCCGGGACAGGAAAGGGTTGGTTGAAAAACTGTTTTTT. Its translation: CASKFRDRKGLVEKLFF. Full variable domain (missing parts from reference TRBV19 and TRBJ1-4): DGGITQSPKYLFRKEGQNVTLSCEQNLNHDAMYWYRQDPGQGLRLIYYSQIVNDFQKGDIAEGYSVSREKKESFPLTVTSAQKNPTAFYLCASKFRDRKGLVEKLFFGSGTQLSVL.

This clonotype was found a few times. This chain links TRBV18 with TRBJ2-5, with D possibly being TRBD1 (5 bases). V was cut by 1 base and J by 2 bases, with 8 bases left in between. Per the germline V gene, CDR1 is KGHSH and CDR2 is LQKENI. The CDR3 totals 14 residues. The CDR3 sequence: CASSPRAGQETQYF. The CDR3 nucleotides read TGTGCCAGCTCACCACGTGCAGGGCAAGAGACCCAGTACTTC.

CDR3 nucleotides: TGCAGTGCTAGGCCGCTCACCAATGAGCAGTTCTTC. Translation gives CSARPLTNEQFF. The J gene is TRBJ2-1, the V gene TRBV20-1; D gene uncertain. Germline V gives CDR1 DFQATT, CDR2 SNEGSKA (reference sequence). Trimming left V 3 bases short and J 6 bases short, with 9 bases between. The CDR3 length is 12 residues.

In this sample, this clonotype turned up a few times. V is TRBV10-2 and J is TRBJ2-6; D may correspond to TRBD1 or TRBD2 (7 bases each). CDR1 and CDR2 from the germline V gene are WSHSY and SAAADI. V was trimmed by 6 bases and J by 9 bases, leaving 18 bases between them. There are 15 residues in the CDR3. In DNA form, the CDR3 reads TGCGCCAGCAGATCCCTCGACAGGGAGGGCAACGTCCTGACTTTC. Translating it yields CASRSLDREGNVLTF.

This clonotype was picked up a small number of times. DNA of the CDR3: TGCAGTGCGCCGCGGGATTTTGGGGCCGGGGAGCTGTTTTTT. Translation gives CSAPRDFGAGELFF. This chain joins TRBV20-1 and TRBJ2-2, with D possibly TRBD2 on 6 matching bases. Germline V lookup: CDR1 DFQATT, CDR2 SNEGSKA (reference sequence). The CDR3 totals 14 residues. V dropped 6 bases and J dropped 6 bases, with 17 bases sitting between them.

This clonotype was observed a few times. The genes are TRBV18 and TRBJ1-1, with a weak D call TRBD1 (5 bases). Germline lookup yields CDR1 KGHSH and CDR2 LQKENI. V was trimmed by 6 bases and J by 0 bases, leaving 11 bases between them. The CDR3 totals 14 residues. CDR3 sequence reads: CASSLTEMNTEAFF. CDR3 nucleotide sequence: TGTGCCAGCTCCCTGACAGAAATGAACACTGAAGCTTTCTTT.